This T cell receptor (beta chain) was recorded in a study of T cell responses to AZD1222 COVID-19 vaccine. Study-level findings and limits: Only after the peak T cell response were repertoires sampled. Baseline antibody screening turned up just a handful of seropositive AZD1222 recipients. Among the donors, most were white British and more were female, and clonal diversity was possibly underestimated. Nearly half of unique spike-specific TCRs reportedly avoided B.1.351 and B.1.1.7 mutated regions.

CDR3 length: 15 amino acids. Assay: immunoSEQ multiplex PCR; the TCRdb copy retains only in-frame clones and omits some. The table includes some 130,000 clones, over 85% detected once. Regarding this clone: Antigen unknown.

This material consisted of peripheral blood, taken 28 days after the second AZD1222 dose. This chain links TRBV21-1 with TRBJ2-5; no check of the table's D call, TRBD2, against the DNA was made. TRBV21-1 is labeled a pseudogene. This TCR derives from an adult who received the AZD1222 COVID-19 vaccine. Here the CDR3 DNA reads TGTGCCAGCAGCAAAACTGGGGGGTTCCAAGAGACCCAGTACTTC. It is translated as CASSKTGGFQETQYF.